The 29 T cell receptor beta chains reported below all come from one sample, sequenced in a study of CXCR3-negative and CXCR3-positive naive CD8 T cells. General study results and limits: A higher hydrophobicity marked the TRB CDR3s of CXCR3-positive naive cells versus CXCR3-negative naive cells.

No antigen has been assigned to these receptors. 5' RACE that incorporated UMI labels was used to prepare the TRB cDNA libraries. TCRdb reprocessed the 5' RACE reads, with one entry per CDR3 protein and no DNA. In all, the sample yields tens of thousands of distinct CDR3 sequences. Sequenced input: naive CXCR3+ CD8+ T cells from blood. Stated subset: CD45RO-CCR7+CD27+CD95- naive CD8+ T cells expressing CXCR3 (TNR3+). The source of these receptors is a human donor in good health. Some clones in this sample may be carry-over from other donors' samples.

The rearrangement uses TRBV15 and TRBJ2-7; TCRdb outputs TRBD2, but without DNA this stays unchecked. Germline V lookup: CDR1 LNHNV, CDR2 YYDKDF (reference sequence). CDR3 length: 13 amino acids. The CDR3 here is CATSRDREGWQYF.

CDR3 sequence: CASRDLYNEQFF. The chain links TRBV28 to TRBJ2-1; there is no DNA to check the TCRdb D call of TRBD2. The CDR3 is 12 amino acids. CDR1 and CDR2 (germline): MDHEN, SYDVKM.

This chain joins TRBV20-1 and TRBJ2-7. CDR1 and CDR2 (germline): DFQATT, SNEGSKA (reference sequence). The length of the CDR3 is 13 residues. The CDR3 is CSARESPPAEQYF.

The gene calls are TRBV29-1 and TRBJ2-1; the D call from TCRdb, TRBD2, cannot be confirmed without DNA. This CDR3 is 14 amino acids long. From germline, CDR1 is SQVTM and CDR2 ANQGSEA. CDR3 loop: CSVGPSGTLDEQFF.

The V and J genes are TRBV7-6 and TRBJ2-1; TCRdb selects TRBD1, and the lack of DNA leaves this call unchecked. CDR3 length: 15 amino acids. Looked up from germline, CDR1 is SGHVS and CDR2 is FNYEAQ. The CDR3 spells CASSRAGTGMNEQFF.

This sequence joins TRBV19 and TRBJ2-5; TCRdb's D call of TRBD2 is untestable without DNA. The germline V gene encodes CDR1 LNHDA and CDR2 SQIVND (reference sequence). CDR3 size: 15 residues. This CDR3 is CASSIGASGQETQYF. Full variable domain (rest looked up from reference TRBV19 and TRBJ2-5): DGGITQSPKYLFRKEGQNVTLSCEQNLNHDAMYWYRQDPGQGLRLIYYSQIVNDFQKGDIAEGYSVSREKKESFPLTVTSAQKNPTAFYLCASSIGASGQETQYFGPGTRLLVL.

This rearrangement joins TRBV28 to TRBJ1-2; no DNA is available, so the TRBD1 call from TCRdb remains unchecked. Germline V gene data show CDR1 as MDHEN and CDR2 as SYDVKM. This CDR3 has 14 amino acids. CDR3 amino acids: CASSPPGQGNGYTF.

The CDR3 sequence: CASSPQGAANTGELFF. The chain combines TRBV7-9 with TRBJ2-2; TCRdb outputs TRBD1, but without DNA this stays unchecked. The length of the CDR3 is 16 residues. Looked up from germline, CDR1 is SEHNR and CDR2 is FQNEAQ (reference sequence).

Here the CDR3 reads CASSLNPRSDSTDTQYF. The V call is TRBV28, the J call TRBJ2-3. CDR1 is MDHEN, CDR2 SYDVKM, per germline. The CDR3 is 17 residues long.

The CDR3 spells CASSVAGTDTQYF. The V gene is TRBV9, the J gene TRBJ2-3. This CDR3 contains 13 residues. Germline assignment: CDR1 SGDLS and CDR2 YYNGEE.

The J gene is TRBJ2-1, the V gene TRBV15; without DNA, the TCRdb call of TRBD2 cannot be checked. Germline V CDR1 and CDR2: LNHNV, YYDKDF (reference sequence). The CDR3 totals 15 residues. The chain's CDR3 is CATSPLRTSFDEQFF.

The V and J genes are TRBV28 and TRBJ1-5; TCRdb's assignment of TRBD1 cannot be checked, as there is no DNA. This CDR3 is 14 amino acids long. The germline V gene has CDR1 MDHEN and CDR2 SYDVKM. CDR3 loop: CASSPSGVNQPQHF.

The chain couples TRBV21-1 to TRBJ2-2; TCRdb gives TRBD2 as the D gene, but with no DNA this cannot be confirmed. TRBV21-1 has pseudogene status. This CDR3 comprises 16 residues. The CDR3 reads CASSKEGLVNTGELFF.

The chain recombines TRBV6-5 with TRBJ2-5. Germline V gene lookup returns CDR1 MNHEY and CDR2 SVGAGI. The CDR3 totals 13 residues. CDR3 sequence: CASSNRVSETQYF.

The V call is TRBV7-6, the J call TRBJ2-7; the D gene TCRdb calls, TRBD1, cannot be checked with no DNA. Germline CDR1 and CDR2: SGHVS and FNYEAQ. This CDR3 is built from 15 residues. The CDR3: CASSLGTDKTYEQYF.

V is TRBV28 and J is TRBJ2-1; with no DNA, the TCRdb D assignment of TRBD1 cannot be verified. The CDR3 spans 18 residues. Germline-derived CDR1 and CDR2 are MDHEN and SYDVKM. The chain's CDR3 is CASSLPPGQTLTYNEQFF.

The chain is built from TRBV20-1 and TRBJ1-2; TCRdb indicates TRBD1, and absent DNA this call remains unverified. Per germline, CDR1 DFQATT and CDR2 SNEGSKA (reference sequence). The CDR3 loop spans 17 amino acids. The CDR3 sequence is CSASPPYGTGTTTGFTF.

The chain is built from TRBV20-1 and TRBJ2-1; TCRdb selects TRBD2, and the lack of DNA leaves this call unchecked. The CDR3 spans 16 residues. The germline gives CDR1 DFQATT, CDR2 SNEGSKA (reference sequence). The chain's CDR3 is CSARDRRAGNVYEQFF.

The chain couples TRBV11-2 to TRBJ2-3; there is no DNA to check the TCRdb D call of TRBD2. The CDR3 sequence is 16 residues long. Germline V gene sequence: CDR1 SGHAT, CDR2 FQNNGV. The CDR3 loop is CASSLGPAGLVDTQYF.

The J gene is TRBJ2-7, the V gene TRBV28. CDR1 and CDR2 (germline): MDHEN, SYDVKM. There are 16 residues in the CDR3. CDR3 in amino acids: CASSSESWEGPYEQYF.

The gene calls are TRBV4-2 and TRBJ2-7; TCRdb gives TRBD1 as the D gene, but with no DNA this cannot be confirmed. The CDR3 length is 14 residues. CDR1 and CDR2 from the germline V gene are LGHNA and YNFKEQ. CDR3 amino acids: CASSDRQGPYEQYF.

V usage is TRBV7-9 and J usage is TRBJ2-2. CDR1 is SEHNR and CDR2 is FQNEAQ in the germline V gene (reference sequence). The CDR3 totals 16 residues. This CDR3 reads CASSLFRASNTGELFF.

J is TRBJ2-5 and V is TRBV28. CDR1 and CDR2 (germline): MDHEN, SYDVKM. This CDR3 region has 15 residues. CDR3 residues: CASIPRSAFQETQYF.

The chain carries TRBV6-5 and TRBJ2-1; the TCRdb D gene call, TRBD2, has no DNA to confirm it. Germline-derived CDR1 and CDR2 are MNHEY and SVGAGI. The CDR3 loop spans 16 amino acids. The CDR3 here is CASSYSGGPAGYEQFF.

The chain couples TRBV4-1 to TRBJ1-1; without DNA, the TCRdb call of TRBD1 cannot be checked. Per the germline V gene, CDR1 is MGHRA and CDR2 is YSYEKL. The CDR3 sequence is 18 residues long. The CDR3 reads CASSQDEGAGGRVIEAFF.

This sequence joins TRBV5-1 and TRBJ2-7; the D call from TCRdb, TRBD1, cannot be confirmed without DNA. The CDR3 has 13 amino acids. Germline values: CDR1 SGHRS, CDR2 YFSETQ. The CDR3: CASRRDLSYEQYF.

V usage is TRBV7-6 and J usage is TRBJ2-7; the TCRdb call, TRBD1, lacks DNA for checking. Germline V gives CDR1 SGHVS, CDR2 FNYEAQ. The CDR3 is 16 residues long. The CDR3 here is CASSLDLGTRGYEQYF.

CDR3 sequence reads: CASSPSGGSPTDTQYF. The chain employs TRBV27 and TRBJ2-3; TCRdb proposes TRBD1, but this gene call is untestable without DNA. This CDR3 comprises 16 residues. Germline-derived CDR1 and CDR2 are MNHEY and SMNVEV (reference sequence).

The J gene is TRBJ2-1, the V gene TRBV29-1; TCRdb gives TRBD2 as the D gene, but with no DNA this cannot be confirmed. The CDR3 contains 12 residues. In germline, CDR1 is SQVTM, CDR2 ANQGSEA. The CDR3 protein is CSVALAGGQQFF.